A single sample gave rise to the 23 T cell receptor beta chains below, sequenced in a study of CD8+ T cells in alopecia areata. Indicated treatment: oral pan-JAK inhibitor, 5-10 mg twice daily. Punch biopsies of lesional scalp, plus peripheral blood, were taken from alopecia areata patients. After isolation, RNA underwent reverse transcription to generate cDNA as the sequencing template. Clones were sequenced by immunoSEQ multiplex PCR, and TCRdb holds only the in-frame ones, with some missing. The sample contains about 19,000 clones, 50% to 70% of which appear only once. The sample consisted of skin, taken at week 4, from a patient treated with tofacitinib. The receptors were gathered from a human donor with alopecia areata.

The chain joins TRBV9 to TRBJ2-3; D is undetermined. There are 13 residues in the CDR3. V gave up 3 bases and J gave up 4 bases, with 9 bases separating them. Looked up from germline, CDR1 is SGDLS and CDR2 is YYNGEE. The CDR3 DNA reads TGTGCCAGCAGCGGTAAGACTTCAGATACGCAGTATTTT. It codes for CASSGKTSDTQYF.

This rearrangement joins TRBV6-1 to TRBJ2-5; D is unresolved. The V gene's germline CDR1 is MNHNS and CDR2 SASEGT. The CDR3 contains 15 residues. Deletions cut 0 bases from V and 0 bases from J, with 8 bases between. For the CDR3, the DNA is TGTGCCAGCAGTGAAGCGCCCGGGTACCAAGAGACCCAGTACTTC. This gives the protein CASSEAPGYQETQYF.

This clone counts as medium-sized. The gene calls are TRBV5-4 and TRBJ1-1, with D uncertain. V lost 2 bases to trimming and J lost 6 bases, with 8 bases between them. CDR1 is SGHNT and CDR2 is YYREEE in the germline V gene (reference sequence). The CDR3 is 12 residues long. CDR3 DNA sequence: TGTGCCAGCAGCTTCACAGCTTCTGAAGCTTTCTTT. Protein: CASSFTASEAFF. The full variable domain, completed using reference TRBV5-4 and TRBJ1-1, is ETGVTQSPTHLIKTRGQQVTLRCSSQSGHNTVSWYQQALGQGPQFIFQYYREEENGRGNFPPRFSGLQFPNYSSELNVNALELDDSALYLCASSFTASEAFFGQGTRLTVV.

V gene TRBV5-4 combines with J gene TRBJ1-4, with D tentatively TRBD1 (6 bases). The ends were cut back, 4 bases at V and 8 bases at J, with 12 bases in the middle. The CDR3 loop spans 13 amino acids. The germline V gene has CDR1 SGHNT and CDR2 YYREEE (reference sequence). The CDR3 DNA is TGTGCCAGCAGCATACAGGGAGGGGAAAAACTGTTTTTT. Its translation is CASSIQGGEKLFF.

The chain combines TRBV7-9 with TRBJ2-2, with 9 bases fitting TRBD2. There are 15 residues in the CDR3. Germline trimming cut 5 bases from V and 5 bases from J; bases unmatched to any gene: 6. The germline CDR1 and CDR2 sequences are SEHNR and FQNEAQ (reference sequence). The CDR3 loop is CASSPGLALTGELFF. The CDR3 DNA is TGTGCCAGCAGCCCCGGACTAGCGTTGACCGGGGAGCTGTTTTTT.

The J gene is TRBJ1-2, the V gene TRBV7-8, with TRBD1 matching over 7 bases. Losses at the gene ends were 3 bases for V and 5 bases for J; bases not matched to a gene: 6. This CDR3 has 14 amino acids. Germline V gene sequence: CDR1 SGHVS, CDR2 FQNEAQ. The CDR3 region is CASSLTGQYYGYTF. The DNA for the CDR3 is TGTGCCAGCAGCTTGACGGGACAGTATTATGGCTACACCTTC. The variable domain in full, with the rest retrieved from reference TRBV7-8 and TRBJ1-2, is GAGVSQSPRYKVAKRGQDVALRCDPISGHVSLFWYQQALGQGPEFLTYFQNEAQLDKSGLPSDRFFAERPEGSVSTLKIQRTQQEDSAVYLCASSLTGQYYGYTFGSGTRLTVV.

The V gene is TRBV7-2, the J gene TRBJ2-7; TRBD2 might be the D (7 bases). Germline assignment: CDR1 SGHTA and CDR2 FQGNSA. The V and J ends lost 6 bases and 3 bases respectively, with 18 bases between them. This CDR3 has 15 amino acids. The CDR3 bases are TGTGCCAGCAGAAGGGGGGGCGGGCCTGTCTACGAGCAGTACTTC. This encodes CASRRGGGPVYEQYF.

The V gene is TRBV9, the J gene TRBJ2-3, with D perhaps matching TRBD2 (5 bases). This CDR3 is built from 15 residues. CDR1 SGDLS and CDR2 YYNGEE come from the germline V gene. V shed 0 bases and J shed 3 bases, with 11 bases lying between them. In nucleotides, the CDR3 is TGTGCCAGCAGCGTAGAGCCACAGCGGACAGATACGCAGTATTTT. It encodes CASSVEPQRTDTQYF.

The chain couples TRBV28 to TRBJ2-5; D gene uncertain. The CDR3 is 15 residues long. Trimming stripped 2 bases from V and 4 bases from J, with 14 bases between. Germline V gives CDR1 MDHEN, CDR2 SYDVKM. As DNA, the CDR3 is TGTGCCAGCAGTTTAATGCCAGAACCGCCAGAGACCCAGTACTTC. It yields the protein CASSLMPEPPETQYF.

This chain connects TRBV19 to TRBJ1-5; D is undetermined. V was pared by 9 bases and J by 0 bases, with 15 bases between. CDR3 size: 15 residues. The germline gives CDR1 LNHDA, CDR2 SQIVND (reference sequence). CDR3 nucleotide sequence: TGTGCCAGCTCCCTCGTCCATTATAGCAATCAGCCCCAGCATTTT. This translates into CASSLVHYSNQPQHF.

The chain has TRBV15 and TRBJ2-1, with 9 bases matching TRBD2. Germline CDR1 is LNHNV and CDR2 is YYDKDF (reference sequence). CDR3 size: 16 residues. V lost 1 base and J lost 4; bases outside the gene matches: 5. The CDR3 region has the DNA TGTGCCACCAGCAGAGGGTCAGCGGGGGGATACAATGAGCAGTTCTTC. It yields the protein CATSRGSAGGYNEQFF.

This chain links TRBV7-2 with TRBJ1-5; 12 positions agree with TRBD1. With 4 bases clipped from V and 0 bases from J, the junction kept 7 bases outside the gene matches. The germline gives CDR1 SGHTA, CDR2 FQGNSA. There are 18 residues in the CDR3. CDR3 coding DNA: TGTGCCAGCAGCTCCTCCGGGACAGGGGGCCTTAGCAATCAGCCCCAGCATTTT. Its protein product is CASSSSGTGGLSNQPQHF.

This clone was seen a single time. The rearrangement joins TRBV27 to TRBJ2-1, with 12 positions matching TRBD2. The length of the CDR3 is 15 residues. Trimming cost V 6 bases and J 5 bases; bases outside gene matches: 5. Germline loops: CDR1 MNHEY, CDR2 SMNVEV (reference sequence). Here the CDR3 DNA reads TGTGCCAGCAGGATAAGACTAGCGGGGGACAATGAGCAGTTCTTC. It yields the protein CASRIRLAGDNEQFF.

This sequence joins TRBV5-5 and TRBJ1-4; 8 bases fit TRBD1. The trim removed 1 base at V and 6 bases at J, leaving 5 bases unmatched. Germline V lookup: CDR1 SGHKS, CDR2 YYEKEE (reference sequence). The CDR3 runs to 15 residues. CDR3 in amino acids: CASSLHGQGYEKLFF. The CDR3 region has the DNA TGTGCCAGCAGCTTGCACGGACAGGGCTATGAAAAACTGTTTTTT.

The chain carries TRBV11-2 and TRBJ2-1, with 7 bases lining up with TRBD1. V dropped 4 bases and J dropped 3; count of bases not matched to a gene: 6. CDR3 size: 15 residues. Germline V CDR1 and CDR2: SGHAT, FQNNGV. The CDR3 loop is CASSSLPGGYNEQFF. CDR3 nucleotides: TGTGCCAGCAGCTCCCTCCCAGGGGGCTACAATGAGCAGTTCTTC.

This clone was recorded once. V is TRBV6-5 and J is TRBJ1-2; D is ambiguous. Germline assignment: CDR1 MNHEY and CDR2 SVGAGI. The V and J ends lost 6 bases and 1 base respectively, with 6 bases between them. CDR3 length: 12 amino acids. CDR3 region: CASRTRNYGYTF. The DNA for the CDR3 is TGTGCCAGCAGGACACGTAACTATGGCTACACCTTC.

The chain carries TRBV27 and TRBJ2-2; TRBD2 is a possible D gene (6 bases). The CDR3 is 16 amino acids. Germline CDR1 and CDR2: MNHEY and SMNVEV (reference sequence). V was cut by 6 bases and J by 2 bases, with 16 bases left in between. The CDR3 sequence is CASRRPGLSNTGELFF. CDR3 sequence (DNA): TGTGCCAGCAGGAGACCGGGACTTTCTAACACCGGGGAGCTGTTTTTT.

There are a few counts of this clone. CDR3 sequence (DNA): TGTGCCACCAGCAGAGACCGGGGTCCGGGGAAAAACATTCAGTACTTC. This encodes CATSRDRGPGKNIQYF. The chain links TRBV15 to TRBJ2-4; weak D call: TRBD2 (5 bases). This CDR3 has 16 residues. Trimming took off 0 bases at V and 4 bases at J, with 13 bases between the two ends. The germline V gene encodes CDR1 LNHNV and CDR2 YYDKDF (reference sequence).

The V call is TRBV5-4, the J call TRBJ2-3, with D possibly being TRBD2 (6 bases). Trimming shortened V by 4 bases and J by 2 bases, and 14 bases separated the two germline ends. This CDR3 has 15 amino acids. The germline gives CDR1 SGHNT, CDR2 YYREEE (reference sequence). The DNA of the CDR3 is TGTGCCAGCAGCCCCGGGAGTTTCACCACAGATACGCAGTATTTT. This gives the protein CASSPGSFTTDTQYF.

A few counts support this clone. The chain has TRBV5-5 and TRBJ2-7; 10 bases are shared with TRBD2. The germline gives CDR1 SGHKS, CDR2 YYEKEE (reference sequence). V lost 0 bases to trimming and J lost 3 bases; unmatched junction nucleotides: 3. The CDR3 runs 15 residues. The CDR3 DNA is TGTGCCAGCAGCTTGGGGACTAGCGGACTCTACGAGCAGTACTTC. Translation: CASSLGTSGLYEQYF.

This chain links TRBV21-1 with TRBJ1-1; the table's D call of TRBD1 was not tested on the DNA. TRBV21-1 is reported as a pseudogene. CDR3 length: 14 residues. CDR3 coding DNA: TGTGCCAGCAGCAAAGAAAGGCAGGGGTCGTGGACTTTCTTT. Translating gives CASSKERQGSWTFF.

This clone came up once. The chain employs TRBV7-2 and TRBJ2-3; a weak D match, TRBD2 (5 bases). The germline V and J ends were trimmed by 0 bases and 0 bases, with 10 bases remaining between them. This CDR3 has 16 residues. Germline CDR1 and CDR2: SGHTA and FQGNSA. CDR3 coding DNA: TGTGCCAGCAGCTTAGCCCTGGACTCTAGCACAGATACGCAGTATTTT. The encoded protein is CASSLALDSSTDTQYF.

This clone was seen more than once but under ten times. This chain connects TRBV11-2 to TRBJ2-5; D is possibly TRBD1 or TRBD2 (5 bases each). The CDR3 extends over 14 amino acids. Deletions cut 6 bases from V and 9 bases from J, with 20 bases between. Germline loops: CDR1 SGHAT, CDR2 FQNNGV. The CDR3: CASSWSGTTGAQYF. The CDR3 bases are TGTGCCAGCAGTTGGAGTGGGACCACCGGGGCCCAGTACTTC.